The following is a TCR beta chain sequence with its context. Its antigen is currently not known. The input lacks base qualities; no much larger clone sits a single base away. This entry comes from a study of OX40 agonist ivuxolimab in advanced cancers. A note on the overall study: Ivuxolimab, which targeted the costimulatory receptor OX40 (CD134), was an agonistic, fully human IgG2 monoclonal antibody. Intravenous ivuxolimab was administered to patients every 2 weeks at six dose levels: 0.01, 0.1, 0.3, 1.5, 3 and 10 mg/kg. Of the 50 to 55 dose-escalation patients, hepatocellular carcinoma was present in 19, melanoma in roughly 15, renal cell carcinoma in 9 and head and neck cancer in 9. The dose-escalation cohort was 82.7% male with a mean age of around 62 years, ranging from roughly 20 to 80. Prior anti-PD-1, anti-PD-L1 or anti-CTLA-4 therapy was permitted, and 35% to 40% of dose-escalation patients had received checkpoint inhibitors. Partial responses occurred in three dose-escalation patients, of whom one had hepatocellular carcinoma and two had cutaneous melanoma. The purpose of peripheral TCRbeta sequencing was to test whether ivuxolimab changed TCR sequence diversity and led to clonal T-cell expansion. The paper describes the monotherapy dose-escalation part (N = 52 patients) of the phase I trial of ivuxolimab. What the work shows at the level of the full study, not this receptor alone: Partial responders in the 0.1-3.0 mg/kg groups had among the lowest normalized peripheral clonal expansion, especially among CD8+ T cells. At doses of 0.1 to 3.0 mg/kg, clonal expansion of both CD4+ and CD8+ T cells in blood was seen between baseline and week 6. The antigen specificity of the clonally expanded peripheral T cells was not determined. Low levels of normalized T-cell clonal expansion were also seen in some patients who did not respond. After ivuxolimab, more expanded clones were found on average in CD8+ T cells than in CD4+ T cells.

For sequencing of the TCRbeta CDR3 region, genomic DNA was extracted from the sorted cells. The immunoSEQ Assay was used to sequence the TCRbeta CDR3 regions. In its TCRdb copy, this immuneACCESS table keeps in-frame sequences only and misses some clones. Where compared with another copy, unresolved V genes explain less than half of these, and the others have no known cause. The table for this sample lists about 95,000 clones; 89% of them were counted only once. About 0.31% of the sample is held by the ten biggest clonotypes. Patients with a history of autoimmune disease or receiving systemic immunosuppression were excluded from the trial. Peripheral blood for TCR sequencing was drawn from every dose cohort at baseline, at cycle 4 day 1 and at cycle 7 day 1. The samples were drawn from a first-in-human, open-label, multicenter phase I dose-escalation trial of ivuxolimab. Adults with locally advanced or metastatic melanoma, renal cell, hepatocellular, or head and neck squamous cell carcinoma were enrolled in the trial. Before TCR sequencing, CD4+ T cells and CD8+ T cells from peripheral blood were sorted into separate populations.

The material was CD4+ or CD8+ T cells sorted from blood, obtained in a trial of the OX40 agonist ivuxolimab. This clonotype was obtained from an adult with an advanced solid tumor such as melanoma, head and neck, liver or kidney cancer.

The sequenced DNA: TGTGCCAGCAGTATTAGCGGGGGGGACAATGAGCAGTTCTTC. It translates to CASSISGGDNEQFF. The chain employs TRBV6-1 and TRBJ2-1, with 11 middle bases fitting TRBD2. The CDR1 and CDR2 encoded by the germline V gene are MNHNS and SASEGT. Reading from cysteine to phenylalanine, the CDR3 counts 14 amino acids. Here the CDR3 DNA is all that survives: 42 bases in frame from base 1. For this chain, trimming is 5 bases at the V end and 5 bases at the J end, and the number of junction bases without a gene match is 2.